Only one count was recorded for the clone carrying this T cell receptor (beta chain). Antigen specificity is unknown. TCRdb re-called the 5' RACE reads with MiXCR, one entry per CDR3 protein. This sample has about 890,000 distinct CDR3 sequences, with around 12% found just once. These data belong to a study of identical twins. Study-wide points: Within beta out-of-frame sequences, the excess sharing observed between twins was weaker. Compared with models, monozygotic twins showed more out-of-frame TCR alpha sharing. Where out-of-frame alpha sequences were twin-shared, they showed excess low generation probability.

Germline V gives CDR1 SQVTM, CDR2 ANQGSEA. The CDR3 runs to 15 residues. V was trimmed by 2 bases and J by 6 bases, leaving 16 bases between them. These same records also appear under a second study, on yellow fever vaccine responses in identical twins.

The chain recombines TRBV29-1 with TRBJ2-2; D gene unclear. The receptor was derived from a woman under 30 in good health. Sequenced material: PBMCs. For the CDR3, the DNA is TGCAGCGTTGAATGGGCCCGGGCCCCCCCCGGGGAGCTGTTTTTT. Translated: CSVEWARAPPGELFF.